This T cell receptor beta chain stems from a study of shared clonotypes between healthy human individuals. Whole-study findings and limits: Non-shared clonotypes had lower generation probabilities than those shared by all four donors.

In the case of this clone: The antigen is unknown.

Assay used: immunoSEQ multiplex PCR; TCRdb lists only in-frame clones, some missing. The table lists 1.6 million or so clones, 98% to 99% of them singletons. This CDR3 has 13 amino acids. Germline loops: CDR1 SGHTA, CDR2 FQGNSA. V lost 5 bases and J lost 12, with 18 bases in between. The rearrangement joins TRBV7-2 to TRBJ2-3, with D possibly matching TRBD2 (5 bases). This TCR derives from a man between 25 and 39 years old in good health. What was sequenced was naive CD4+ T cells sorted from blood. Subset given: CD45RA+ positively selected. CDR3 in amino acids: CASSTTHLGLQYF. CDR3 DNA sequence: TGTGCCAGCAGCACGACCCACCTAGGACTTCAGTATTTT.